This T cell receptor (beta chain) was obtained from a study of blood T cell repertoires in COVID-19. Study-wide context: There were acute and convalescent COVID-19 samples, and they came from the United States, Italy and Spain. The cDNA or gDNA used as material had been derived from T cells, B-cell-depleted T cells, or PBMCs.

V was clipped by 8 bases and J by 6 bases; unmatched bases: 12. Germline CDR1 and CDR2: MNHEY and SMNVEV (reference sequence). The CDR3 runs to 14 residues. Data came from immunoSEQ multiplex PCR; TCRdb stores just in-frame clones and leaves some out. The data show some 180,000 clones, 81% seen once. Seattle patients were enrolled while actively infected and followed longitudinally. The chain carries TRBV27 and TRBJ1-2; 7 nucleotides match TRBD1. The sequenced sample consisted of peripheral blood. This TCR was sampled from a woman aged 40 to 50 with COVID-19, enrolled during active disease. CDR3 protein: CASGPGTAFHGYTF. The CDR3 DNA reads TGTGCCAGCGGTCCCGGGACAGCCTTTCATGGCTACACCTTC.